This TCR beta chain derives from a study of blood T cell repertoires in COVID-19. Turning to the study itself: Acute-phase and convalescent COVID-19 samples originated in the United States, Italy and Spain.

The CDR3 sequence is 16 residues long. Germline CDR1 reads SGDLS; CDR2 reads YYNGEE. V was clipped by 4 bases and J by 5 bases, with 21 bases between them. Everyone who took part was roughly 18 to 89 years old, and they came from roughly 25 US areas. In the study's own analysis: Quantification of nucleated cells was approximated via reference gene primer amplification. TCRdb's table, derived via immunoSEQ multiplex PCR, lists solely in-frame clones and lacks some. The DNA gave D and trimming, while V, J and clone size come from that table. The table records around 340,000 clones, 80% to 90% of them present only once. In its sample, this clone was seen once.

The gene calls are TRBV9 and TRBJ1-1; D remains unclear. The specimen sequenced was PBMCs or T cells enriched from blood (not recorded which). This TCR was recovered from a middle-aged woman with acute COVID-19. The CDR3, as DNA: TGTGCCAGCAGCCCCAATAGTGGGAGAGTGATGACTGAAGCTTTCTTT. The encoded protein is CASSPNSGRVMTEAFF.